This T cell receptor beta chain originates from a study of Ad26.COV2.S vaccination and SARS-CoV-2 variants. Trimming pared 7 bases from V and 6 bases from J, leaving 15 bases between. CDR1 and CDR2 from the germline V gene are KGHDR and SFDVKD. The CDR3 loop spans 14 amino acids. Using immunoSEQ multiplex PCR, the repertoire was profiled, and TCRdb retains in-frame clones only, with some absent. The sample lists 400,000 or so clones, less than 90% occurring once. Treatment indicated: around 19 received Ad26.COV2.S at low or high dose, single or two shots; 5 received placebo; per-sample allocation not given. Day 63 after the first injection of vaccine or placebo was the sampling time.

The rearrangement uses TRBV24-1 and TRBJ1-5; D may be TRBD1 (6 bases). The sequencing used peripheral blood, collected in a trial of Ad26.COV2.S vaccine versus placebo. The TCR sequence derives from a person aged 18-60 years who received the Ad26.COV2.S COVID-19 vaccine or a placebo. In DNA, the CDR3 is TGTGCCACCAGCGGTAGGGGGTACTTTCAGCCCCAGCATTTT. Amino acid sequence: CATSGRGYFQPQHF.